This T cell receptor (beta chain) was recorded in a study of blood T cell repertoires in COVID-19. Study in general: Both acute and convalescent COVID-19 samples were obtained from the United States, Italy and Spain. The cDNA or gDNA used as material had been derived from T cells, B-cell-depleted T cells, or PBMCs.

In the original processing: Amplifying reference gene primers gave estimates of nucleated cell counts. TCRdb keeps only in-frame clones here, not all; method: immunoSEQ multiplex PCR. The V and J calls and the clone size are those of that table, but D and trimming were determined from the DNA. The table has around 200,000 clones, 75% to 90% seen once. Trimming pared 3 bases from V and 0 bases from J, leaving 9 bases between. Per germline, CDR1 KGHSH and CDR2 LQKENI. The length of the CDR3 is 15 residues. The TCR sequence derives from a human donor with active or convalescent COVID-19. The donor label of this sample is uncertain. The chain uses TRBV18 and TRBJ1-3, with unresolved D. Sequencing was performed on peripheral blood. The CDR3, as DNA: TGTGCCAGCTCACCCTCAGCGAGCTCTGGAAACACCATATATTTT. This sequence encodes CASSPSASSGNTIYF.